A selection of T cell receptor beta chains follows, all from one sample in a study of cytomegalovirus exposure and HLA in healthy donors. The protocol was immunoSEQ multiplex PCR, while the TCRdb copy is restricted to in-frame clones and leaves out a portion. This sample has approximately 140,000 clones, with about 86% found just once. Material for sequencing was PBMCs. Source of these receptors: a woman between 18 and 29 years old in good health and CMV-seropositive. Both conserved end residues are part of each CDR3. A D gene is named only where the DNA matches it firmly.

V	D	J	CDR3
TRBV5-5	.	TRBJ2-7	CASSLSSRQNYEQYF
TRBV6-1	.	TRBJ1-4	CASSQGPTNEKLFF
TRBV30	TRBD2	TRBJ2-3	CAWSLLAGGSYF
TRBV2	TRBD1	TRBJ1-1	CASSEWDRGGVNTEAFF
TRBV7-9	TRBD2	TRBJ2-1	CATQLTSGATSSYNEQFF
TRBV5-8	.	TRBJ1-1	CASSFYGGTEAFF
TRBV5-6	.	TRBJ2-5	CASSSYSSGETQYF
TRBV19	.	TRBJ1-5	CASVPGVYSNQPQHF
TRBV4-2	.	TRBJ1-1	CASSQGGHQNTEAFF
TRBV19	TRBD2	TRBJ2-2	CASSLAGVGGELFF
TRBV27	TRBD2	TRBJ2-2	CASSLRTISGAHTGELFF
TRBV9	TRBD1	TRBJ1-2	CASSLDTGTGGSNYGYTF
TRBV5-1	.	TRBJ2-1	CASSFTGETYNEQFF
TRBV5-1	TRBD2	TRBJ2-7	CASRGLANSYEQYF
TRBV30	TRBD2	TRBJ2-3	CAWDLAGVGDTQYF
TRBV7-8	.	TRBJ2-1	CASRVSSYNEQFF
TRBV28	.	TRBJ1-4	CASRIGGANEKLFF
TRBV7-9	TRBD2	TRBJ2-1	CASSLALTSGEQFF
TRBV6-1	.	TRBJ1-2	CASSEQGQGYYGYTF
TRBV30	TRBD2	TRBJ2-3	CAWSVGTSGHTDTQYF
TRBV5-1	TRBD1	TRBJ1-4	CASSLGTGANEKLFF
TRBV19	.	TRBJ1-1	CASARERNTEAFF
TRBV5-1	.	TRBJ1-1	CASSLGGQLNTEAFF
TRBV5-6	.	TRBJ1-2	CASSLPENRDNYGYTF
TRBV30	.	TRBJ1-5	CAWKIGASNQPQHF
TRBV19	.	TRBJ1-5	CASSIGREHQPQHF
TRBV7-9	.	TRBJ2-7	CASSLMGLGEEQYF
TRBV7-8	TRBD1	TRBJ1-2	CASSLNRDRGRASGYTF
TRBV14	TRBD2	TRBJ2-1	CASSRWGGNSYNEQFF
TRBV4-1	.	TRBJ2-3	CASSLRGAASTDTQYF
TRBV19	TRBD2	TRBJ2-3	CASRIRSGGTTDTQYF
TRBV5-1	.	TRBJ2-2	CASSSSRTANTGELFF
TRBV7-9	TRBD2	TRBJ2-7	CASSAGLAGEPYEQYF
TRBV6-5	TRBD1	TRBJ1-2	CASRTGGENYGYTF
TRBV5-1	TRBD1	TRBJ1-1	CASSLGTDTEAFF
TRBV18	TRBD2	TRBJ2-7	CASSPGLAGTQQYF
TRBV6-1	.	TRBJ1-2	CASSSYGYTF
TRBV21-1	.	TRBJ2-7	CATNLRFPTYEQYF
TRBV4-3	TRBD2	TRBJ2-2	CASSQDLSWGLDNTGELFF
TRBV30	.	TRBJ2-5	CAWSVSQGAETQYF
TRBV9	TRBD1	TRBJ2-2	CASSVVAGGNTGELFF
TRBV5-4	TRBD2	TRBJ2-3	CASSSPSGGHTDTQYF
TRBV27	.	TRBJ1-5	CATADSYSNQPQHF
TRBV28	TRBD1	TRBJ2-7	CATLGQGNEQYF